The sequence of this T cell receptor beta chain was determined in a study of blood T cell repertoires in COVID-19. Study in general: Acute-phase and convalescent COVID-19 samples originated in the United States, Italy and Spain.

Germline CDR1 SGHTS, CDR2 YDEGEE. The CDR3 loop spans 15 amino acids. With V trimmed by 0 bases and J by 4 bases, 5 bases remained unmatched. This clone was picked up one time. Source study methods: Reference gene primer amplification gave estimated nucleated cell counts. Only in-frame clones appear in the TCRdb table, and some are missing; sequencing was by immunoSEQ multiplex PCR. Clone size and V and J calls were adopted from that table, with D and trimming inferred from the DNA. The sample contains 360,000 or so clones, about 90% of which appear only once. Recruits, aged roughly 18 to 95 years, lived in 24 US areas. Recovered status in Cohort 3 required two negative PCRs, clearance, or symptom resolution.

The sequence was collected from a woman in her thirties who had recovered from COVID-19. The gene calls are TRBV5-8 and TRBJ2-5, with 8 bases lining up with TRBD1. The sequencing sample was made of PBMCs or T cells enriched from blood (not recorded which). The CDR3 region has the DNA TGTGCCAGCAGCTTGGGTGGACAGGGACTAGAGACCCAGTACTTC. Encoded protein: CASSLGGQGLETQYF.